One T cell receptor beta chain is described in this entry. What it binds is not known. Within the sample, other DNA sequences also encode this same CDR3. These data are taken from a study of cytomegalovirus exposure and HLA in healthy donors. Study in general: T cells numbering about 179 million yielded some 100 million unique TCR beta sequences in an earlier analysis. Broader study findings: Analyses of presence/absence relied on an assumption of roughly uniform sequencing depth across donors.

The PCR made use of 60 Vbeta and 13 Jbeta primers. Produced via immunoSEQ multiplex PCR; TCRdb's table is partial and in-frame only. The repertoire includes around 140,000 clones, roughly 9.8% of them detected once, and about 1.9% sits in the top ten. The TCR was taken from a man between 45 and 60 years old in good health and CMV-seronegative. Input material: PBMCs.

In nucleotides, the CDR3 is TGTGCCAGCTCACTCAAAACAGGGGGCAATGGCTACACCTTC. It codes for CASSLKTGGNGYTF. The rearrangement joins TRBV18 to TRBJ1-2, with 9 bases that match TRBD1. The CDR3 covers 14 residues. The V segment lost 4 bases and the J segment 6 bases; nucleotides outside the gene matches: 6. Germline assignment: CDR1 KGHSH and CDR2 LQKENI.